This TCR beta chain was identified during a study of metastatic and nonmetastatic thyroid tumors. Across the study: The comparison covered peripheral blood and tumor or nodule tissue in malignant and benign thyroid patients.

Each patient went into thyroid surgery without having received any treatment. The length of the CDR3 is 13 residues. Germline values: CDR1 KGHSH, CDR2 LQKENI. The V gene lost 3 bases and the J gene lost 6 bases, with 8 bases spanning the gap. Authors' analysis steps: For papillary thyroid cancer, a distant-metastasis classifier was constructed from CDR3 differences observed across clinicopathological groups. TCRdb redid the clone calls on the PCR reads using MiXCR. The V and J calls reflect TCRdb's pipeline rather than the authors' work. The table lists over 10,000 clones, more than 25% of them singletons.

The V gene is TRBV18, the J gene TRBJ2-2; D is uncertain. This sequence was found in a male donor with papillary thyroid cancer or a benign thyroid nodule (not recorded which). Some clones in this sample may be carry-over from other donors' samples. Sequencing was done on a sample of tumor tissue. The DNA of the CDR3 is TGTGCCAGCTCACCGATAAGTGCCGGGGAGCTGTTTTTT. Encoded protein: CASSPISAGELFF.